The TCR beta chain under discussion was sequenced for a study of chemoradiotherapy in HPV16-positive cancers. This CDR3 has 14 residues. The germline gives CDR1 MNHEY, CDR2 SMNVEV (reference sequence). The ends were cut back, 5 bases at V and 8 bases at J, with 18 bases in the middle. TCRdb keeps only in-frame clones here, not all; method: immunoSEQ multiplex PCR. The table shows some 34,000 clones, with around 83% occurring only once. The chain uses TRBV27 and TRBJ1-2; D possibly corresponds to TRBD1 (6 bases). The receptor was isolated from a human donor with HPV-associated anogenital cancer. The specimen comprised blood, sampled from a patient who underwent chemoradiotherapy. CDR3 sequence reads: CASSPQTGGGGYTF. In DNA, the CDR3 is TGTGCCAGCAGTCCCCAGACAGGTGGCGGCGGCTACACCTTC.